This T cell receptor (beta chain) was documented in a study of STAT5B mutations in CD4+ large granular lymphocyte leukemia. Study-level findings and limits: Data were not HLA-matched across samples. Without putative leukemic clones, patient CD4-sorted repertoires remained more clonal than healthy CD4+ repertoires.

This clone was detected once. Its specificity is not known. The survey-level immunoSEQ assay was used. The table came from immunoSEQ multiplex PCR; TCRdb's copy has only in-frame clones and leaves some out. This sample has 25,000 to 35,000 clones; approximately 76% occur once, and the top ten carry approximately 0.49%. The sample taken for sequencing was CD4+ T cells from blood buffy coats. This TCR came from a human donor in good health.

CDR3 bases: TGTGCCAGCAGCTTAGAAGCTGGACAGGGTAACGAGCAGTACTTC. Its translation: CASSLEAGQGNEQYF. V is TRBV7-8 and J is TRBJ2-7, with 8 bases lining up with TRBD1. The CDR3 totals 15 residues. Unmatched junction bases numbered 7, after V lost 1 base and J lost 5 bases. The germline CDR1 and CDR2 sequences are SGHVS and FQNEAQ.